One and the same sample provided the 20 T cell receptor beta chains below, sequenced in a study of CD8 T cells in ankylosing spondylitis. TCRdb analysed the 5' RACE reads with MiXCR anew, one entry per CDR3 protein. The repertoire consists of 150,000 to 200,000 distinct CDR3 sequences, with about 13% occurring once and the leading ten covering about 17%. Sequenced material: blood, either unsorted or a sorted T cell fraction (not recorded which). These receptors were obtained from a male donor with ankylosing spondylitis or in good health (not recorded which).

The V call is TRBV11-2, the J call TRBJ1-1; TRBD1 aligns across 7 bases. Germline V gives CDR1 SGHAT, CDR2 FQNNGV. This CDR3 is 17 amino acids long. The trim removed 0 bases at V and 0 bases at J, leaving 7 bases unmatched. In nucleotides, the CDR3 is TGTGCCAGCAGCTTAGATACCCGGACAGGTATGAACACTGAAGCTTTCTTT. Encoded protein: CASSLDTRTGMNTEAFF.

This rearrangement joins TRBV30 to TRBJ1-1; D not certain. V dropped 2 bases and J dropped 2 bases, with 15 bases sitting between them. Germline V gene lookup returns CDR1 GTSNPN and CDR2 SVGIG (reference sequence). This CDR3 has 15 amino acids. In DNA form, the CDR3 reads TGTGCCTGGAGTTTTACGCCCGATCCTAACACTGAAGCTTTCTTT. Protein: CAWSFTPDPNTEAFF.

This CDR3 reads CASSLGGPLTLNTEAFF. The CDR3 DNA sequence: TGTGCCAGCAGTTTAGGGGGTCCTCTAACCTTGAACACTGAAGCTTTCTTT. V is TRBV12-3 or TRBV12-4 and J is TRBJ1-1; unclear D gene. Trimming left V 1 base short and J 0 bases short, with 15 bases between. This CDR3 has 17 amino acids.

The chain uses TRBV7-9 and TRBJ1-1; D ambiguous. The CDR3 length is 16 residues. Germline values: CDR1 SEHNR, CDR2 FQNEAQ (reference sequence). Trimming took 0 bases from V and 0 from J, leaving 11 bases between them. CDR3 in amino acids: CASSLAREVLNTEAFF. CDR3 DNA sequence: TGTGCCAGCAGCTTAGCGCGTGAGGTTTTGAACACTGAAGCTTTCTTT.

This chain links TRBV4-1 with TRBJ2-1, with 11 bases lining up with TRBD2. The CDR3 is made up of 18 amino acids. Losses at the gene ends were 6 bases for V and 4 bases for J; bases not matched to a gene: 14. Germline V gene sequence: CDR1 MGHRA, CDR2 YSYEKL. Here the CDR3 reads CASSPLSLTSGVYNEQFF. CDR3 DNA: TGCGCCAGCAGTCCCCTTTCCCTGACTAGCGGGGTATACAATGAGCAGTTCTTC.

The rearrangement joins TRBV19 to TRBJ2-1; 7 bases align to TRBD2. Trimming at V came to 5 bases and at J to 7 bases, leaving 11 bases not matched to a gene. The CDR3 contains 15 residues. From germline, CDR1 is LNHDA and CDR2 SQIVND (reference sequence). As DNA, the CDR3 is TGTGCCAGTAGTCTACGGGACTACTCCCCAAATGAGCAGTTCTTC. It encodes CASSLRDYSPNEQFF.

This clonotype showed up many times. The V call is TRBV6-4, the J call TRBJ1-1, with a possible D match to TRBD1 (5 bases). V lost 2 bases and J lost 5, with 9 bases in between. Germline-derived CDR1 and CDR2 are MRHNA and SNTAGT. The CDR3 totals 13 residues. For the CDR3, the DNA is TGTGCCAGCAGTGACGGGGACGGTACTGAAGCTTTCTTT. It translates to CASSDGDGTEAFF.

This chain connects TRBV27 to TRBJ2-7, with D perhaps matching TRBD1 (5 bases). The germline gives CDR1 MNHEY, CDR2 SMNVEV (reference sequence). The length of the CDR3 is 13 residues. V was clipped by 4 bases and J by 2 bases, with 9 bases between them. This chain's CDR3 is CASSSDTPYEQYF. CDR3 sequence (DNA): TGTGCCAGCAGTTCGGACACCCCCTACGAGCAGTACTTC.

There are a few counts of this clonotype. The V gene is TRBV12-3 or TRBV12-4, the J gene TRBJ2-3, with D hard to call. This CDR3 contains 15 residues. Trimming stripped 1 base from V and 0 bases from J, with 8 bases between. CDR3 bases: TGTGCCAGCAGTTTAGAGGCAGCTAGCACAGATACGCAGTATTTT. As protein: CASSLEAASTDTQYF.

This clonotype has a handful of counts. The CDR3: CASSHWDTSGSYEQYF. The CDR3 DNA reads as TGTGCCAGCAGCCACTGGGACACTAGCGGCTCCTACGAGCAGTACTTC. The V call is TRBV3-1, the J call TRBJ2-7; 8 bases match TRBD2. This CDR3 comprises 16 residues. V lost 3 bases and J lost 0; bases outside the gene matches: 7. Germline V gene lookup returns CDR1 LGHDT and CDR2 YNNKEL (reference sequence).

This clonotype was detected ten times or more. The chain combines TRBV5-1 with TRBJ2-1; a weak D match, TRBD1 (6 bases). The CDR3 runs to 16 residues. With 0 bases removed from V and 1 base from J, the gap between germline ends came to 11 bases. CDR1 SGHRS and CDR2 YFSETQ come from the germline V gene. CDR3 DNA: TGCGCCAGCAGCTTGGAGGGGGTCCCGTCCTACAATGAGCAGTTCTTC. As protein: CASSLEGVPSYNEQFF.

The chain has TRBV20-1 and TRBJ2-7, with D maybe TRBD1 (6 bases). The ends were cut back, 0 bases at V and 5 bases at J, with 14 bases in the middle. The V gene's germline CDR1 is DFQATT and CDR2 SNEGSKA (reference sequence). CDR3 size: 14 residues. The CDR3 region has the DNA TGCAGTGCTAGAGATCTACAGGGATGGGACGAGCAGTACTTC. The encoded protein is CSARDLQGWDEQYF.

V gene TRBV4-1 combines with J gene TRBJ1-2; no reliable D call. Germline V gene sequence: CDR1 MGHRA, CDR2 YSYEKL. V was shortened by 3 bases and J by 1 base, with 9 bases between the two germline ends. This CDR3 contains 14 residues. The CDR3 DNA is TGCGCCAGCAGCCAGATCGGAGTTAACTATGGCTACACCTTC. As protein: CASSQIGVNYGYTF.

A few counts support this clonotype. The chain uses TRBV27 and TRBJ2-1; 8 nucleotides line up with TRBD1. V was pared by 7 bases and J by 2 bases, with 7 bases of the junction left unmatched. CDR1 is MNHEY and CDR2 is SMNVEV in the germline V gene (reference sequence). CDR3 size: 15 residues. CDR3 amino acids: CASNQGTGPYNEQFF. CDR3 coding DNA: TGTGCCAGCAATCAAGGGACAGGACCCTACAATGAGCAGTTCTTC.

This rearrangement joins TRBV3-1 to TRBJ1-2; possibly TRBD1 for D (5 bases). Trimming shortened V by 2 bases and J by 7 bases, and 17 bases separated the two germline ends. The CDR3 runs to 15 residues. Per the germline V gene, CDR1 is LGHDT and CDR2 is YNNKEL (reference sequence). CDR3 amino acids: CASSQTGHHPSGYTF. CDR3 nucleotide sequence: TGTGCCAGCAGCCAAACAGGACACCACCCTTCTGGCTACACCTTC.

This chain joins TRBV27 and TRBJ1-1, with 9 bases matching TRBD1. CDR3 size: 15 residues. From germline, CDR1 is MNHEY and CDR2 SMNVEV (reference sequence). V trimming: 6 bases; J trimming: 3 bases; junction bases outside the gene matches: 8. The CDR3, as DNA: TGTGCCAGCAGATTGACAGGGGGAACGTACACTGAAGCTTTCTTT. Translating it yields CASRLTGGTYTEAFF.

Many counts were recorded for this clonotype. The chain combines TRBV29-1 with TRBJ1-2; D is unresolved. From germline, CDR1 is SQVTM and CDR2 ANQGSEA. V lost 1 base to trimming and J lost 3 bases, with 18 bases between them. This CDR3 is 16 amino acids long. Here the CDR3 reads CSVEGVAGDGDYGYTF. The CDR3 DNA is TGCAGCGTTGAAGGGGTAGCAGGCGACGGCGACTATGGCTACACCTTC.

This clonotype was recorded many times. This rearrangement joins TRBV5-6 to TRBJ2-2; 7 bases are a match to TRBD1. Germline lookup yields CDR1 SGHDT and CDR2 YYEEEE. This CDR3 is built from 19 residues. The J segment lost 2 bases and the V segment lost 3 bases, leaving 16 bases of the junction unmatched. CDR3 sequence: CASSSIILSGQPNTGELFF. The CDR3 nucleotides are TGTGCCAGCAGCTCAATCATCCTCTCGGGACAGCCCAACACCGGGGAGCTGTTTTTT.

There are a few counts of this clonotype. The chain joins TRBV20-1 to TRBJ2-1; 8 bases match TRBD1. V shed 3 bases, J shed 6 bases, and the junction held 7 bases outside the gene matches. From germline, CDR1 is DFQATT and CDR2 SNEGSKA (reference sequence). This CDR3 spans 14 amino acids. CDR3: CSARARQGPNEQFF. CDR3 nucleotides: TGCAGTGCTAGGGCCAGACAGGGGCCCAATGAGCAGTTCTTC.

This clonotype has more than one count but fewer than ten. The chain recombines TRBV11-2 with TRBJ2-3; tentative D call: TRBD1 (5 bases). With 7 bases removed from V and 10 bases from J, the gap between germline ends came to 18 bases. The germline CDR1 and CDR2 sequences are SGHAT and FQNNGV. The CDR3 consists of 13 residues. CDR3 in DNA: TGTGCCAGCACTGGGGCCCTGAGCAGAGCGCAGTATTTT. It translates to CASTGALSRAQYF.